The 5 T cell receptor beta chains presented below share a single source sample, sequenced in a study of cytomegalovirus exposure and HLA in healthy donors. Clones were sequenced by immunoSEQ multiplex PCR, and TCRdb holds only the in-frame ones, with some missing. The repertoire has some 69,000 clones, roughly 95% of them found once; the top ten carry over 2%. The material sequenced was PBMCs. The receptors originated from a man younger than 35 in good health and CMV-seronegative.

This rearrangement joins TRBV30 to TRBJ1-1; 9 nucleotides align to TRBD1. CDR3 size: 13 residues. Trimming removed 2 bases from V and 5 bases from J; junction bases left unmatched: 3. Germline-derived CDR1 and CDR2 are GTSNPN and SVGIG (reference sequence). CDR3 loop: CAWSRQGGTEAFF. The CDR3 region has the DNA TGTGCCTGGAGTAGACAGGGGGGAACTGAAGCTTTCTTT.

This chain links TRBV4-1 with TRBJ1-1; 7 nucleotides agree with TRBD1. Per the germline V gene, CDR1 is MGHRA and CDR2 is YSYEKL. This CDR3 is 15 amino acids long. The trim removed 0 bases at V and 1 base at J, leaving 2 bases unmatched. CDR3 residues: CASSQERQGNTEAFF. The CDR3 DNA reads as TGCGCCAGCAGCCAAGAAAGACAGGGGAACACTGAAGCTTTCTTT.

CDR3 sequence (DNA): TGTGCCAGCAGCCGAGGCAAGCTGAACTATGGCTACACCTTC. It yields the protein CASSRGKLNYGYTF. The chain uses TRBV6-5 and TRBJ1-2; no definite D call. Trimming left V 6 bases short and J 2 bases short, with 13 bases between. The CDR3 totals 14 residues. The germline CDR1 and CDR2 sequences are MNHEY and SVGAGI.

The chain combines TRBV19 with TRBJ1-2; TRBD1 matches 7 bases. Trimming at V came to 0 bases and at J to 5 bases, leaving 6 bases not matched to a gene. This CDR3 region has 15 residues. The germline gives CDR1 LNHDA, CDR2 SQIVND (reference sequence). The CDR3 here is CASSIDQTGWYGYTF. DNA of the CDR3: TGTGCCAGTAGTATAGATCAGACAGGGTGGTATGGCTACACCTTC.

The rearrangement joins TRBV9 to TRBJ2-2, with 9 bases fitting TRBD1. The CDR3 extends over 16 amino acids. V shed 7 bases and J 2 bases; nucleotides not matched to a gene: 9. The germline CDR1 and CDR2 sequences are SGDLS and YYNGEE. The CDR3 DNA reads TGTGCCAGCTCGAGGGGACAGGGAGTTAACACCGGGGAGCTGTTTTTT. Its translation is CASSRGQGVNTGELFF.